The rows below give T cell receptor beta chains drawn from one sample of a study of blood T cell repertoires in COVID-19. Some clones are missing from TCRdb's copy, which holds only in-frame ones; the method was immunoSEQ multiplex PCR. This sample has around 170,000 clones, with 70% to 90% found just once. The sample comprised peripheral blood. The receptors were sampled from a woman aged 30 to 39 with active or convalescent COVID-19. The CDR3 runs from the conserved cysteine through the conserved F or W. A D gene is named only where the DNA matches it firmly. The size of a clone is reported for some rows only, either as once, few or many, or as a class for expanded clones.

size: -; J: TRBJ1-3; V: TRBV2; D: TRBD1; length: 14; CDR3: CASRAQGAGNTIYF; DNA: TGTGCCAGCAGGGCTCAGGGGGCTGGAAACACCATATATTTT
size: once; J: TRBJ1-1; V: TRBV27; D: TRBD1; length: 14; CDR3: CASSLRGLNTEAFF; DNA: TGTGCCAGCAGTCTAAGGGGGCTGAACACTGAAGCTTTCTTT
size: -; J: TRBJ1-1; V: TRBV6-5; D: -; length: 13; CDR3: CASRQGQNTEAFF; DNA: TGTGCCAGCAGACAGGGCCAGAACACTGAAGCTTTCTTT
size: few; J: TRBJ2-1; V: TRBV28; D: -; length: 12; CDR3: CASSLQGDSKFF; DNA: TGTGCCAGCAGTTTACAAGGGGACTCAAAGTTCTTC
size: -; J: TRBJ2-1; V: TRBV5-1; D: -; length: 14; CDR3: CASSLYDYPNEQFF; DNA: TGCGCCAGCAGCTTGTATGACTACCCCAATGAGCAGTTCTTC
size: few; J: TRBJ2-5; V: TRBV7-9; D: -; length: 15; CDR3: CASRPGHSYQETQYF; DNA: TGTGCCAGCAGACCGGGACATTCGTACCAAGAGACCCAGTACTTC
size: -; J: TRBJ2-7; V: TRBV6-6; D: -; length: 15; CDR3: CASSYPQIRGNEQYF; DNA: TGTGCCAGCAGTTACCCACAAATAAGGGGAAACGAGCAGTACTTC
size: once; J: TRBJ1-1; V: TRBV6-1; D: -; length: 13; CDR3: CASSDRGITEAFF; DNA: TGTGCCAGCAGTGACCGGGGTATCACTGAAGCTTTCTTT
size: -; J: TRBJ2-3; V: TRBV6-6; D: -; length: 14; CDR3: CASTRDKRTDTQYF; DNA: TGTGCCAGCACCCGGGACAAACGCACAGATACGCAGTATTTT
size: -; J: TRBJ1-1; V: TRBV11-2; D: -; length: 12; CDR3: CASSSQGTEAFF; DNA: TGTGCCAGCTCCTCCCAGGGCACTGAAGCTTTCTTT
size: -; J: TRBJ1-6; V: TRBV28; D: -; length: 15; CDR3: CASSIAGESNSPLHF; DNA: TGTGCCAGCAGTATCGCAGGGGAGTCTAATTCACCCCTCCACTTT
size: -; J: TRBJ1-6; V: TRBV5-4; D: TRBD1; length: 15; CDR3: CASSQGDRVFSPLHF; DNA: TGTGCCAGCAGCCAAGGGGACAGGGTCTTTTCACCCCTCCACTTT
size: -; J: TRBJ2-1; V: TRBV18; D: -; length: 13; CDR3: CASSHDTYNEQFF; DNA: TGTGCCAGCTCACACGACACTTACAATGAGCAGTTCTTC
size: -; J: TRBJ1-6; V: TRBV30; D: -; length: 16; CDR3: CAWSDPAGSYNSPLHF; DNA: TGTGCCTGGAGTGACCCGGCGGGCTCCTATAATTCACCCCTCCACTTT
size: once; J: TRBJ2-1; V: TRBV9; D: -; length: 12; CDR3: CASGSSYNEQFF; DNA: TGTGCCAGCGGGAGCTCCTACAATGAGCAGTTCTTC
size: -; J: TRBJ2-3; V: TRBV5-1; D: -; length: 15; CDR3: CASRGGLPNTDTQYF; DNA: TGCGCCAGCAGGGGCGGGCTTCCCAACACAGATACGCAGTATTTT
size: -; J: TRBJ2-2; V: TRBV24-1; D: -; length: 15; CDR3: CATSDPRTNTGELFF; DNA: TGTGCCACCAGTGACCCCAGGACGAACACCGGGGAGCTGTTTTTT
size: -; J: TRBJ2-1; V: TRBV7-9; D: TRBD2; length: 15; CDR3: CASSLLAGAVIEQFF; DNA: TGTGCCAGCAGCTTGTTAGCGGGGGCAGTAATTGAGCAGTTCTTC
size: -; J: TRBJ1-1; V: TRBV5-6; D: -; length: 14; CDR3: CASSPVGVGPEAFF; DNA: TGTGCCAGCAGCCCAGTCGGGGTGGGTCCAGAAGCTTTCTTT
size: -; J: TRBJ1-4; V: TRBV18; D: TRBD1; length: 14; CDR3: CASSPGQAGEKLFF; DNA: TGTGCCAGCTCACCAGGACAGGCGGGTGAAAAACTGTTTTTT
size: -; J: TRBJ1-2; V: TRBV29-1; D: -; length: 16; CDR3: CSVVEYKGRGHYGYTF; DNA: TGCAGCGTTGTAGAGTATAAGGGGCGCGGTCACTATGGCTACACCTTC
size: -; J: TRBJ2-2; V: TRBV5-1; D: TRBD1; length: 15; CDR3: CASSSRQGSAGELFF; DNA: TGCGCCAGCAGCTCCCGACAGGGTTCCGCCGGGGAGCTGTTTTTT